The source of this T cell receptor (beta chain) is a study of shared clonotypes between healthy human individuals. The wider study: A donor's plate count was three for CD4 naive and three for CD4 memory; CD8 naive had two and CD8 memory one.

Replicate PCRs from sorted subsets contained approximately 190 ng DNA, which is some 32,000 T cell genomes. Clones were read by immunoSEQ multiplex PCR, and TCRdb kept only the in-frame ones, dropping some. The top ten hold more than 1.5% of the sample, which has some 2.1 million clones, just under 95% seen once. It was CD45RO-negative cells, positively selected for CCR7, that made up naive CD8 cells, with terminally differentiated effector memory CD45RA+ cells excluded. The TCR comes from a man between 18 and 29 years old in good health. Some clones in this sample may be carry-over from other donors' samples. The sequenced sample was naive CD8+ T cells from PBMCs.

CDR3 nucleotide sequence: TGTGCCAGTATAGGGGATTCCTACGAGCAGTACTTC. Its protein is CASIGDSYEQYF. The chain uses TRBV19 and TRBJ2-7; maybe TRBD1 (5 bases). CDR1 and CDR2 from the germline V gene are LNHDA and SQIVND (reference sequence). The germline V and J ends were trimmed by 7 bases and 1 base, with 8 bases remaining between them. This CDR3 is built from 12 residues. Together with reference TRBV19 and TRBJ2-7, the CDR3 gives the full variable domain: DGGITQSPKYLFRKEGQNVTLSCEQNLNHDAMYWYRQDPGQGLRLIYYSQIVNDFQKGDIAEGYSVSREKKESFPLTVTSAQKNPTAFYLCASIGDSYEQYFGPGTRLTVT.